The TCR beta chain described here comes from a study of T cell responses to AZD1222 COVID-19 vaccine. Assay used: immunoSEQ multiplex PCR; TCRdb lists only in-frame clones, some missing. The table lists 87,000 or so clones, nearly 90% of them singletons. The V end was cut by 3 bases, the J end by 0 bases, with 13 bases between. The CDR3 is 16 residues long. Germline V gene sequence: CDR1 LNHDA, CDR2 SQIVND (reference sequence). The sequencing used peripheral blood, collected on day 0 of AZD1222 vaccination. V usage is TRBV19 and J usage is TRBJ2-3, with D uncertain. This receptor was identified in an adult in good health. CDR3 in DNA: TGTGCCAGTAGTATTGGTCGGGCACAGAGCACAGATACGCAGTATTTT. Translated, it gives CASSIGRAQSTDTQYF.